This is a list of T cell receptor beta chains from one sample in a study of T cells in Graves' hyperthyroidism and ophthalmopathy. Each CDR3 protein gets one entry after TCRdb re-called the multiplex PCR reads with MiXCR. Of hundreds of thousands of distinct CDR3 sequences listed, less than 20% were seen once; the top ten hold about 50%. Sequenced input: blood. The receptors stem from a man aged 40-49 years with Graves' ophthalmopathy. Each CDR3 is given without its conserved first and last residue.

v_call	j_call	cdr3_aa
TRBV30	TRBJ2-3	VWSVGTSGTDTQY
TRBV11-2	TRBJ2-1	ASSQLPGNSYNEQF
TRBV5-1	TRBJ2-7	ASSPAGTGPYEQY
TRBV6-5	TRBJ2-5	ASSYFPVQETQY
TRBV28	TRBJ2-7	ATIAGGSSFIYEQY
TRBV7-9	TRBJ2-1	ASSSNSGAGSGEQF
TRBV27	TRBJ2-1	ASSPDLAGVNEQF
TRBV18	TRBJ1-2	ASSPTGTGVTTNYGYT
TRBV10-3	TRBJ2-3	AISLSTDTQY
TRBV19	TRBJ2-7	ASSTLGGMEYEQY
TRBV2	TRBJ2-3	ASSEGRGGRTDTQY
TRBV7-9	TRBJ2-7	ASSKQGDYSSYEQY
TRBV7-8	TRBJ2-2	ASRGTVGRELF
TRBV20-1	TRBJ2-1	SARDPLGASGGHNEQF
TRBV5-1	TRBJ1-3	ASSLAGGRYGNTIY
TRBV20-1	TRBJ2-7	SARDQTGWTYEQY
TRBV20-1	TRBJ2-5	SATGGFQETQY